This passage covers 15 T cell receptor beta chains from one sample sequenced in a study of a mutant IDH1 vaccine in newly diagnosed glioma. The repertoire was sequenced with immunoSEQ multiplex PCR; TCRdb's copy has only in-frame clones and lacks some. Here the sample spans tens of thousands of clones, 83% being singletons. As to time point: baseline, week 1 (first vaccination visit). Treatment indicated: pre-vaccination baseline after standard-of-care therapy. Source: PBMCs, taken from a glioma patient treated with radiotherapy, temozolomide or both. The receptors shown here come from a woman aged 45-60 years with glioma.

The V and J genes are TRBV6-6 and TRBJ2-1; D gene ambiguous. CDR1 is MNHNY, CDR2 SVGAGI, per germline (reference sequence). The CDR3 is 14 residues long. Trimming removed 6 bases at V and 9 bases at J, with 18 bases between. The CDR3 region is CASSLDGPRVEQFF. CDR3 coding DNA: TGTGCCAGCAGCCTCGACGGGCCCCGGGTTGAGCAGTTCTTC.

J is TRBJ2-5 and V is TRBV6-1; 10 nucleotides agree with TRBD1. The end of the DNA is better explained by TRBJ2-7, so the J call may be wrong. CDR1 is MNHNS, CDR2 SASEGT, per germline. The CDR3 spans 15 residues. The CDR3 loop reads CASSLRTGGDYEQYF. In nucleotides, the CDR3 is TGTGCCAGCAGTCTCCGGACAGGGGGGGACTACGAGCAGTACTTC.

This chain links TRBV5-4 with TRBJ2-1; TRBD1 might be the D (6 bases). In germline, CDR1 is SGHNT, CDR2 YYREEE (reference sequence). The CDR3 is 12 residues long. V lost 2 bases and J 7 bases, leaving 7 bases between the germline ends. This CDR3 is CASSFQGNEQFF. CDR3 nucleotide sequence: TGTGCCAGCAGCTTCCAGGGGAATGAGCAGTTCTTC.

The gene calls are TRBV5-1 and TRBJ1-2; no clear D gene. CDR3 length: 14 amino acids. The germline V gene has CDR1 SGHRS and CDR2 YFSETQ. Trimming removed 1 base at V and 2 bases at J, with 9 bases between. The CDR3 is CASSLTVGNYGYTF. The CDR3 DNA reads as TGCGCCAGCAGCTTGACAGTTGGGAACTATGGCTACACCTTC.

The table lists this clone with a few counts. The J gene is TRBJ1-1, the V gene TRBV19; 10 bases align to TRBD1. The CDR3 runs to 14 residues. The germline V gene encodes CDR1 LNHDA and CDR2 SQIVND (reference sequence). Trimming at V came to 6 bases and at J to 4 bases, leaving 5 bases not matched to a gene. The CDR3 loop reads CASSPGQGVTEAFF. Written as DNA, the CDR3 is TGTGCCAGTAGCCCTGGACAGGGGGTCACTGAAGCTTTCTTT.

The rearrangement joins TRBV29-1 to TRBJ1-3; D not certain. This CDR3 contains 14 residues. From germline, CDR1 is SQVTM and CDR2 ANQGSEA. The ends were cut back, 3 bases at V and 0 bases at J, with 9 bases in the middle. CDR3 region: CSVDSGVSGNTIYF. The CDR3 region has the DNA TGCAGCGTTGATTCCGGAGTCTCTGGAAACACCATATATTTT.

The chain recombines TRBV18 with TRBJ2-7, with D possibly being TRBD2 (6 bases). V lost 3 bases, J lost 6 bases, and 12 bases lay in between. The CDR3 has 13 residues. Per the germline V gene, CDR1 is KGHSH and CDR2 is LQKENI. The CDR3 sequence: CASSPGGAVEQYF. DNA of the CDR3: TGTGCCAGCTCACCTGGCGGGGCGGTCGAGCAGTACTTC.

This clone was seen only once. The rearrangement joins TRBV9 to TRBJ2-7; 7 bases match TRBD1. Germline V gives CDR1 SGDLS, CDR2 YYNGEE. V was pared by 0 bases and J by 4 bases, with 10 bases of the junction left unmatched. The CDR3 contains 16 residues. Here the CDR3 DNA reads TGTGCCAGCAGCGTAGCTACTTCGGACAGGACTTACGAGCAGTACTTC. This encodes CASSVATSDRTYEQYF.

V gene TRBV6-1 combines with J gene TRBJ1-5; maybe TRBD1 (5 bases). Germline V gene lookup returns CDR1 MNHNS and CDR2 SASEGT. This CDR3 is built from 17 residues. V lost 4 bases and J lost 3, with 19 bases in between. The CDR3: CASSGTSAWGFNQPQHF. For the CDR3, the DNA is TGTGCCAGCAGTGGGACCTCGGCCTGGGGGTTCAATCAGCCCCAGCATTTT.

The chain couples TRBV21-1 to TRBJ1-1; the table's D call of TRBD1 was not tested on the DNA. TRBV21-1 is a pseudogene segment. This CDR3 contains 16 residues. This CDR3 reads CASSNLPGQKNTEAFF. The CDR3 bases are TGTGCCAGCAGCAACCTTCCCGGACAGAAGAACACTGAAGCTTTCTTT.

Only a few counts were recorded for this clone. This chain joins TRBV5-1 and TRBJ2-1; maybe TRBD1 (6 bases). Germline V gene lookup returns CDR1 SGHRS and CDR2 YFSETQ. Deletions cut 0 bases from V and 4 bases from J, with 11 bases between. The length of the CDR3 is 15 residues. CDR3 coding DNA: TGCGCCAGCAGCTTGGCGGGACAACTTTACAATGAGCAGTTCTTC. Translated: CASSLAGQLYNEQFF.

The chain combines TRBV27 with TRBJ2-5; TRBD2 is a possible D gene (7 bases). V lost 7 bases, J lost 5 bases, and 17 bases lay in between. This CDR3 is 14 amino acids long. From germline, CDR1 is MNHEY and CDR2 SMNVEV (reference sequence). The CDR3 sequence: CASTRGAGVETQYF. The DNA of the CDR3 is TGTGCCAGCACACGGGGGGCGGGGGTGGAGACCCAGTACTTC.

The chain recombines TRBV27 with TRBJ2-2, with D unresolved. Germline V gene sequence: CDR1 MNHEY, CDR2 SMNVEV (reference sequence). V was cut by 3 bases and J by 6 bases, with 8 bases left in between. This CDR3 is built from 13 residues. CDR3 coding DNA: TGTGCCAGCAGTTTGGGCCAGGCCGGGGAGCTGTTTTTT. Protein product: CASSLGQAGELFF.

This clone was seen only once. V is TRBV19 and J is TRBJ1-6, with D perhaps matching TRBD1 (5 bases). CDR1 and CDR2 (germline): LNHDA, SQIVND (reference sequence). The CDR3 is made up of 15 amino acids. With 1 base removed from V and 5 bases from J, the gap between germline ends came to 9 bases. For the CDR3, the DNA is TGTGCCAGTAGTATAGGACCGGGGGATAATTCACCCCTCCACTTT. Encoded protein: CASSIGPGDNSPLHF.

The chain couples TRBV5-5 to TRBJ2-3, with D perhaps matching TRBD2 (7 bases). The CDR3 is 16 residues long. Germline V CDR1 and CDR2: SGHKS, YYEKEE (reference sequence). The V end lost 2 bases, the J end lost 5 bases, and 18 bases lay between the germline ends. This CDR3 reads CASSFTGGAQRDTQYF. The DNA of the CDR3 is TGTGCCAGCAGCTTTACGGGGGGCGCGCAACGAGATACGCAGTATTTT.